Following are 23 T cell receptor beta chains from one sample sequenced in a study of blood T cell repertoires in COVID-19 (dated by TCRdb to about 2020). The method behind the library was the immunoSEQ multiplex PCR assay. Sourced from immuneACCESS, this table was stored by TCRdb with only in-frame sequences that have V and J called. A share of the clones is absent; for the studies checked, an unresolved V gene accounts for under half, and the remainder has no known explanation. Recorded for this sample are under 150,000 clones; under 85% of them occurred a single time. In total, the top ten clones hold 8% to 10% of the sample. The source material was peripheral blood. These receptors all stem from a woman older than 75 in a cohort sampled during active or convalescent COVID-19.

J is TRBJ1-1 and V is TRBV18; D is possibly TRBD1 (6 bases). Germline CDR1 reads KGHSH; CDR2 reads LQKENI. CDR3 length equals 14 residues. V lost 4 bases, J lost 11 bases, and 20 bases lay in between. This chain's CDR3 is CASSRYPGERGAFF. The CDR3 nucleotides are TGTGCCAGCTCACGTTATCCAGGGGAAAGAGGCGCTTTCTTT. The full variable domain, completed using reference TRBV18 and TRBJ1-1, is NAGVMQNPRHLVRRRGQEARLRCSPMKGHSHVYWYRQLPEEGLKFMVYLQKENIIDESGMPKERFSAEFPKEGPSILRIQQVVRGDSAAYFCASSRYPGERGAFFGQGTRLTVV.

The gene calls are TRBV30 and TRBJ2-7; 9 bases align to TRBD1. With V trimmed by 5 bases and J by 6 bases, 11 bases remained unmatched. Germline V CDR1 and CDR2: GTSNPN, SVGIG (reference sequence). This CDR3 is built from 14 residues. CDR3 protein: CAWEPGQGSLEQYF. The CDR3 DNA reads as TGTGCCTGGGAACCGGGACAGGGCTCTCTCGAGCAGTACTTC.

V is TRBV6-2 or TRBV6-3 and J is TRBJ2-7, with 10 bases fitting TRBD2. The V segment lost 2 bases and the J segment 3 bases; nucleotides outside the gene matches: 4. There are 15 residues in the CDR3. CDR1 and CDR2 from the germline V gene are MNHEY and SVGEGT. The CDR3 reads CASSYGSGGRYEQYV. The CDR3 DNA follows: TGTGCCAGCAGTTACGGTAGCGGGGGGCGCTACGAGCAGTACGTC.

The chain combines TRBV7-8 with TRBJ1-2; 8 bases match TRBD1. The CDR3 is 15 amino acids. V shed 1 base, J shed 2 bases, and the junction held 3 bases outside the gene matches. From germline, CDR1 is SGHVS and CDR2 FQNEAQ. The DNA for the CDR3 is TGTGCCAGCAGCTTAGAGGGACAGGAGAACTATGGCTACACCTTC. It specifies CASSLEGQENYGYTF.

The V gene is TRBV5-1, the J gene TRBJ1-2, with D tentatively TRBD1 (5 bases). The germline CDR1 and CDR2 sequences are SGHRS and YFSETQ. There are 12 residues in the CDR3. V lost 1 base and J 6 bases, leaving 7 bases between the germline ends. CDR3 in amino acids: CASSLPGDGYTF. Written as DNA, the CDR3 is TGCGCCAGCAGCTTGCCGGGGGATGGCTACACCTTC.

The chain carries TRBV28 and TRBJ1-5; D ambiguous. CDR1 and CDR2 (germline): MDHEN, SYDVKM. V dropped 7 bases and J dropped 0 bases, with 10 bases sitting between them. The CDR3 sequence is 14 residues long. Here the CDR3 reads CASITAYSNQPQHF. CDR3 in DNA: TGTGCCAGCATAACAGCCTATAGCAATCAGCCCCAGCATTTT.

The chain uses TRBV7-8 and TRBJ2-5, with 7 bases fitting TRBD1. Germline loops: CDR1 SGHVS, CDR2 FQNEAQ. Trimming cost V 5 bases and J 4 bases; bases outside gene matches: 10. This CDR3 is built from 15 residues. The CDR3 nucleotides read TGTGCCAGCAGCAAGGGGACAGCCCCCTTAGAGACCCAGTACTTC. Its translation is CASSKGTAPLETQYF.

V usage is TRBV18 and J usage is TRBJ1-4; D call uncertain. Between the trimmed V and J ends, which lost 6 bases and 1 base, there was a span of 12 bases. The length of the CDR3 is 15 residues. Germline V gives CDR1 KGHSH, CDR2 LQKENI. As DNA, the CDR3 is TGTGCCAGCTCTCGTACGCGGGGAACTAATGAAAAACTGTTTTTT. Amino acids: CASSRTRGTNEKLFF.

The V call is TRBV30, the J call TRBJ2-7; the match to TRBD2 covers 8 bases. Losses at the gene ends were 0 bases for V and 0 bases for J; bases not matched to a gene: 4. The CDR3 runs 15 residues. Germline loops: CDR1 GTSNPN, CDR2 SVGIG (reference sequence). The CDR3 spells CAWSVSAGGSYEQYF. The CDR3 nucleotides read TGTGCCTGGAGTGTTTCCGCGGGGGGCTCCTACGAGCAGTACTTC. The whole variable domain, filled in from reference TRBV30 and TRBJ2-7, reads SQTIHQWPATLVQPVGSPLSLECTVEGTSNPNLYWYRQAAGRGLQLLFYSVGIGQISSEVPQNLSASRPQDRQFILSSKKLLLSDSGFYLCAWSVSAGGSYEQYFGPGTRLTVT.

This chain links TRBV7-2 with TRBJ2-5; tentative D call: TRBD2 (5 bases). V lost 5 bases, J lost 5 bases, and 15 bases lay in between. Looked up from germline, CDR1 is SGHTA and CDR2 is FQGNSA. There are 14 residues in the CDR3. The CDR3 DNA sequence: TGTGCCAGCAGCCTTAGAATCGGGGAGGAGACCCAGTACTTC. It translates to CASSLRIGEETQYF.

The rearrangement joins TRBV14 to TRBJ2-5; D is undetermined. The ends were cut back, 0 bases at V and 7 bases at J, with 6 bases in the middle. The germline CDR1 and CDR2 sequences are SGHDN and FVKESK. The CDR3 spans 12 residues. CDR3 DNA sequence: TGTGCCAGCAGCCAAGATCGAGGGACCCAGTACTTC. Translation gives CASSQDRGTQYF.

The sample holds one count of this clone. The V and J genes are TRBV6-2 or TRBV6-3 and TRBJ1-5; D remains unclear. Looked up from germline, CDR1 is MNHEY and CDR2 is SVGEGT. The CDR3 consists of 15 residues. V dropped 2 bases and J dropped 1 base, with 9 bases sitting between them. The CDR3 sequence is CASSYPSRSNQPQHF. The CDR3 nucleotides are TGTGCCAGCAGTTACCCGTCCAGGAGCAATCAGCCCCAGCATTTT.

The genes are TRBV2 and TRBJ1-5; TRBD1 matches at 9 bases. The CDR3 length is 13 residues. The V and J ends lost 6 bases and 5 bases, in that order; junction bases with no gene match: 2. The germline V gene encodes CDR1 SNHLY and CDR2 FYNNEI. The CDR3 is CASRWDRDQPQHF. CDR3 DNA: TGTGCCAGCAGATGGGACAGGGATCAGCCCCAGCATTTT.

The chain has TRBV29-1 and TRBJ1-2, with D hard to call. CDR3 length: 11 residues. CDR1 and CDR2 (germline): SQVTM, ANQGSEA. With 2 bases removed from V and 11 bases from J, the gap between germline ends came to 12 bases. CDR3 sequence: CSVETRRLYTF. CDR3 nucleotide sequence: TGCAGCGTTGAAACCAGGCGCCTTTACACCTTC.

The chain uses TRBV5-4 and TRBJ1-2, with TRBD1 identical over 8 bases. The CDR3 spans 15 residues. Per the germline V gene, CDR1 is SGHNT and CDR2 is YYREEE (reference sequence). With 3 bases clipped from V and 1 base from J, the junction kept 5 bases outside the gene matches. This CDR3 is CASSSQGGDNYGYTF. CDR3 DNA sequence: TGTGCCAGCAGCTCACAGGGGGGGGATAACTATGGCTACACCTTC.

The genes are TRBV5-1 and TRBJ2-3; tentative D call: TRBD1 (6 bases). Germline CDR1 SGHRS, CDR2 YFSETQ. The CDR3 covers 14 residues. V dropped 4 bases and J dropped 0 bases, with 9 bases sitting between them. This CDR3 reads CASSLRGSTDTQYF. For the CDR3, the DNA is TGCGCCAGCAGCCTCAGGGGCAGCACAGATACGCAGTATTTT.

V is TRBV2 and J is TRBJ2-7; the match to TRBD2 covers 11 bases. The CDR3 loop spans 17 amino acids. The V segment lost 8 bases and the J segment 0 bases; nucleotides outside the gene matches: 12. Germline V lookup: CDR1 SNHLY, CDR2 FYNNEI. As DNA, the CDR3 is TGTGCCAGCCGAGGGCCGGCTAGCGGGGGGATCTCCTACGAGCAGTACTTC. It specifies CASRGPASGGISYEQYF.

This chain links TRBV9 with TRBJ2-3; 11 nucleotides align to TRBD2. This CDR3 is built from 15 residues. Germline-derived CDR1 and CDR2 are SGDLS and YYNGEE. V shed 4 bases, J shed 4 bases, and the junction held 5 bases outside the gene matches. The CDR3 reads CASSSLAGGPDTQYF. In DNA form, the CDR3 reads TGTGCCAGCAGCTCCCTAGCGGGGGGACCAGATACGCAGTATTTT.

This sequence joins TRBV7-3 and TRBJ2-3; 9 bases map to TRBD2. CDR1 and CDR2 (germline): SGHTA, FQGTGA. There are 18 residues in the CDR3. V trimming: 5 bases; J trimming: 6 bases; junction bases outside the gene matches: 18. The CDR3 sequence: CASSAQGLAGPGSDTQYF. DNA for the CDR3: TGTGCCAGCAGCGCACAAGGGCTAGCGGGGCCAGGATCGGATACGCAGTATTTT.

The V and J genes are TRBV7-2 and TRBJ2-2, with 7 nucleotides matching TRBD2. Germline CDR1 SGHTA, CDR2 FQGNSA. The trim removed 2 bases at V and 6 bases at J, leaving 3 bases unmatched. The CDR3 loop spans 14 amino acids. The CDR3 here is CASSLMAGAGELFF. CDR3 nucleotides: TGTGCCAGCAGCTTAATGGCGGGGGCCGGGGAGCTGTTTTTT.

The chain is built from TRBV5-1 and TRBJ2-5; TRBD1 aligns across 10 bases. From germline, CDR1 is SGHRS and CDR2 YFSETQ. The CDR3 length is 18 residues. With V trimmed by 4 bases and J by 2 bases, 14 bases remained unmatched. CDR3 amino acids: CASSLRTGGNGGQETQYF. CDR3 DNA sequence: TGCGCCAGCAGCCTCCGGACAGGGGGAAATGGAGGGCAAGAGACCCAGTACTTC.

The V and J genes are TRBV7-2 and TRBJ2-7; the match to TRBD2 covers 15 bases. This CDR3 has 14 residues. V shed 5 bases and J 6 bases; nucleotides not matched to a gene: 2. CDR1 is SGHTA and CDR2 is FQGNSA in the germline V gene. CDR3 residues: CASSQGLAGGEQYF. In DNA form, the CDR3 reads TGTGCCAGCAGCCAGGGACTAGCGGGGGGCGAGCAGTACTTC.

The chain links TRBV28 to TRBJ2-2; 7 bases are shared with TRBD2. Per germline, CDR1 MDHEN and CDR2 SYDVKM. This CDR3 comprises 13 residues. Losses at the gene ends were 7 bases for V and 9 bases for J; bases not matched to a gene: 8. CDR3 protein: CASMSRGNRELFF. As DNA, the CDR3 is TGTGCCAGCATGTCGCGGGGGAACCGGGAGCTGTTTTTT. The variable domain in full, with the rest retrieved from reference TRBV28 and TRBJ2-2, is DVKVTQSSRYLVKRTGEKVFLECVQDMDHENMFWYRQDPGLGLRLIYFSYDVKMKEKGDIPEGYSVSREKKERFSLILESASTNQTSMYLCASMSRGNRELFFGEGSRLTVL.